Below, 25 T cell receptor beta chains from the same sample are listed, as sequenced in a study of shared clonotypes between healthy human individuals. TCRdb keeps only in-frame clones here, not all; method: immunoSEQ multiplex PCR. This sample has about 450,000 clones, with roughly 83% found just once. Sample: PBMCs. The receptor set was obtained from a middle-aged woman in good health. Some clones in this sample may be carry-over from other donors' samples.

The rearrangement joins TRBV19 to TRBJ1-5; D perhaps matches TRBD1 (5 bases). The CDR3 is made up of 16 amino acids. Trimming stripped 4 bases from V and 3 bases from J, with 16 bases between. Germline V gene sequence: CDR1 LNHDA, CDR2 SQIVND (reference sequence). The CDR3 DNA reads TGTGCCAGTAGTACGATATTAGACAGATACAATCAGCCCCAGCATTTT. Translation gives CASSTILDRYNQPQHF.

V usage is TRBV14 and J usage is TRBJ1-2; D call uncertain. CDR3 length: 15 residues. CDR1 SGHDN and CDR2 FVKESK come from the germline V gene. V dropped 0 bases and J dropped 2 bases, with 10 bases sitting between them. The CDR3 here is CASSQEVNQNYGYTF. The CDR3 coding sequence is TGTGCCAGCAGCCAAGAGGTCAACCAAAACTATGGCTACACCTTC.

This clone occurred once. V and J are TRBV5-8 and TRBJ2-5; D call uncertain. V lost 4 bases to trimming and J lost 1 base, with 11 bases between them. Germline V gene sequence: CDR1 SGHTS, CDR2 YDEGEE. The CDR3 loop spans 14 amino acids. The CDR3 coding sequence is TGTGCCAGCAGCACTACTGGGTCCCAAGAGACCCAGTACTTC. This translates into CASSTTGSQETQYF.

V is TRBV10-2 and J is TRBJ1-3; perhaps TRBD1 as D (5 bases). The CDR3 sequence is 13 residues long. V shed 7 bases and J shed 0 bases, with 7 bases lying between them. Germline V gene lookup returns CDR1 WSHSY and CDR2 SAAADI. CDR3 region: CASNTGSGNTIYF. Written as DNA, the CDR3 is TGCGCCAGCAACACAGGCTCTGGAAACACCATATATTTT.

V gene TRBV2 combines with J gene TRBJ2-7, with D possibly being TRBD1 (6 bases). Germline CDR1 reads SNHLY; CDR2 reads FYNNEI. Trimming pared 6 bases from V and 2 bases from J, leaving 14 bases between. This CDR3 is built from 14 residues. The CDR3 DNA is TGTGCCAGCAGCTCGGGACACCCTCCCTACGAGCAGTACTTC. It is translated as CASSSGHPPYEQYF.

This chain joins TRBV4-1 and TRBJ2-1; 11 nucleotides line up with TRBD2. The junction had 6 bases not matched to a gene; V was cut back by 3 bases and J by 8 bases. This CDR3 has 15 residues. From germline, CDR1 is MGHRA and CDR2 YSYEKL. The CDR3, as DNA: TGCGCCAGCAGCCAGGGGACTAGCGGTTTCTATGAGCAGTTCTTC. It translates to CASSQGTSGFYEQFF.

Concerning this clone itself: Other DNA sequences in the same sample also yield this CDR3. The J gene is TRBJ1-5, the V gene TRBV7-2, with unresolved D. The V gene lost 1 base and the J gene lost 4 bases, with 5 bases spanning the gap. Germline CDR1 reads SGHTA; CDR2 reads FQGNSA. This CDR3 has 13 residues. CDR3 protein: CASSLVSNQPQHF. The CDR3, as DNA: TGTGCCAGCAGCTTAGTTTCAAATCAGCCCCAGCATTTT.

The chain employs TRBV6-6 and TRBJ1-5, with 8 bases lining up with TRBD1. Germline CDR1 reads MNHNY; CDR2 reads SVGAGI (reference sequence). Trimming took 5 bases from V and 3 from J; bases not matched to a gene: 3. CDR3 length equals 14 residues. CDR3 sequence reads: CASSGGQVNQPQHF. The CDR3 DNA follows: TGTGCCAGCAGTGGGGGACAGGTCAATCAGCCCCAGCATTTT.

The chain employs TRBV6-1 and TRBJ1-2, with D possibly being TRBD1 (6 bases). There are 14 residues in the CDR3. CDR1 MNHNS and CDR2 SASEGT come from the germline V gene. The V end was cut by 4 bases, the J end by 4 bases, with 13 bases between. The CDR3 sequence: CASSVFRGIYGYTF. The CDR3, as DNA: TGTGCCAGCAGTGTATTCAGGGGTATCTATGGCTACACCTTC.

CDR3: CASSYSVGANGYTF. The CDR3 DNA reads TGTGCCAGCAGTTACTCGGTGGGGGCTAATGGCTACACCTTC. V and J are TRBV6-6 and TRBJ1-2; TRBD1 might be the D (6 bases). The CDR3 extends over 14 amino acids. Trimming shortened V by 0 bases and J by 6 bases, and 11 bases separated the two germline ends. In germline, CDR1 is MNHNY, CDR2 SVGAGI (reference sequence).

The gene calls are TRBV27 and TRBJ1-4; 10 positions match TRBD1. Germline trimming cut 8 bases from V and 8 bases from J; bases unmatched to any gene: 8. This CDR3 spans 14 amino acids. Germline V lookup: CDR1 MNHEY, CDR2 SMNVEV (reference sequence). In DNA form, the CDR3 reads TGTGCCAGCGGGGGACAGGGGTACCCCGAAAAACTGTTTTTT. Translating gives CASGGQGYPEKLFF.

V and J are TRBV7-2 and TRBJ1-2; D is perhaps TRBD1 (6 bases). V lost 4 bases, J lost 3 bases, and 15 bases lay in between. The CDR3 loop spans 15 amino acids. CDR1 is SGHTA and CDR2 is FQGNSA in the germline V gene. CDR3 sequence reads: CASSSGHIKDYGYTF. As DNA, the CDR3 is TGTGCCAGCAGCTCGGGACACATTAAGGACTATGGCTACACCTTC.

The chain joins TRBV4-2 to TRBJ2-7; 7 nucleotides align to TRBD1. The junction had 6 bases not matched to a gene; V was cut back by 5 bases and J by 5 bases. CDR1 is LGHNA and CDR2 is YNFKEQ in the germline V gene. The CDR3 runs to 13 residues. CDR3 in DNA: TGTGCCAGCAGCGATACAGGGGACCACGAGCAGTACTTC. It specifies CASSDTGDHEQYF.

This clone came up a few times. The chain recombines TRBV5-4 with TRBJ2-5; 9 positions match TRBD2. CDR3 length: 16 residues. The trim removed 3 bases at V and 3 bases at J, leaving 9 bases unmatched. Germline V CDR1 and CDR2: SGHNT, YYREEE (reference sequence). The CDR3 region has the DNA TGTGCCAGCAGCTCCGGAGTAGCGGGGGTAGAAGAGACCCAGTACTTC. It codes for CASSSGVAGVEETQYF.

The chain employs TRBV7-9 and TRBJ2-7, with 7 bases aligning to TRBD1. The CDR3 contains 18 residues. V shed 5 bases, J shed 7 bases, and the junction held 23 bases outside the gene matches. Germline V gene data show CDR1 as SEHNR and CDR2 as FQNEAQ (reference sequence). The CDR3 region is CASSDPPAGQVLGREQYF. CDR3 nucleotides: TGTGCCAGCAGCGATCCTCCCGCCGGACAGGTCCTTGGGAGAGAGCAGTACTTC.

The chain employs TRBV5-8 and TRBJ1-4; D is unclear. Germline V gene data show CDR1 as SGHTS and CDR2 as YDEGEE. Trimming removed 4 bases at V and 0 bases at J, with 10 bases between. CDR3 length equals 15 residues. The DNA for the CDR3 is TGTGCCAGCAGCGTGTACTGGGCAACTAATGAAAAACTGTTTTTT. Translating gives CASSVYWATNEKLFF.

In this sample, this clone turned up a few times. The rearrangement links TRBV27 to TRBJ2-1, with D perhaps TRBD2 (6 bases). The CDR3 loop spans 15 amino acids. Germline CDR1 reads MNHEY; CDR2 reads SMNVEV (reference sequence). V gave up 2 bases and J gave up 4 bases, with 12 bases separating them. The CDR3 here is CASSLGWEVYNEQFF. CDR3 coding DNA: TGTGCCAGCAGTTTAGGGTGGGAGGTATACAATGAGCAGTTCTTC.

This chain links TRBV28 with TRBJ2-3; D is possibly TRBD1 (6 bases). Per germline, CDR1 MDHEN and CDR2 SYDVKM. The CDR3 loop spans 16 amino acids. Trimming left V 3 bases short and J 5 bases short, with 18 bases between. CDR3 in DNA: TGTGCCAGCAGTTTCCTCACTAGGGGGAGTAAAGATACGCAGTATTTT. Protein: CASSFLTRGSKDTQYF.

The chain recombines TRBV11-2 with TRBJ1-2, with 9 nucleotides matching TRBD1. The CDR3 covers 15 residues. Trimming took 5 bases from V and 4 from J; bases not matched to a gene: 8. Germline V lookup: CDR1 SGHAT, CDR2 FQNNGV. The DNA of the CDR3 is TGTGCCAGCAGCCCCGGGACAGGGCTTCGCTATGGCTACACCTTC. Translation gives CASSPGTGLRYGYTF.

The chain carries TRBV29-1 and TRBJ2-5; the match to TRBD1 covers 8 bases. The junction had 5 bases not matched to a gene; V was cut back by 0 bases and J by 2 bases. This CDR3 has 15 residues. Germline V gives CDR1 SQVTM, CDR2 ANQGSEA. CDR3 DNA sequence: TGCAGCGTTGAAGATCGAAGGACAGGGCAAGAGACCCAGTACTTC. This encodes CSVEDRRTGQETQYF.

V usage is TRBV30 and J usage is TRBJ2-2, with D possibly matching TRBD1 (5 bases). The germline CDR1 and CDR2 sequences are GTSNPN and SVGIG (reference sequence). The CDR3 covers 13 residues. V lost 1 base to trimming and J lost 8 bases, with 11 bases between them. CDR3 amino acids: CAWSGRPGGELFF. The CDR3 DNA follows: TGTGCCTGGAGTGGCCGACCAGGGGGGGAGCTGTTTTTT.

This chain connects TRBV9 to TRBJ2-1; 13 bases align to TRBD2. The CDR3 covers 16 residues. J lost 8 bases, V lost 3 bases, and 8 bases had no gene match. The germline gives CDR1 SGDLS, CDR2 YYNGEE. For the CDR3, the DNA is TGTGCCAGCAGCGCACAACTAGCGGGAGGGGTTTATGAGCAGTTCTTC. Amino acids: CASSAQLAGGVYEQFF.

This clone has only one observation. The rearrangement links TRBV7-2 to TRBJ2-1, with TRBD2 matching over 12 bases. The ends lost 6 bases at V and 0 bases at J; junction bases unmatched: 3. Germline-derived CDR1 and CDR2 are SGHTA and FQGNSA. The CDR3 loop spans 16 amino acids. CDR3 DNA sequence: TGTGCCAGCAGGCGGACTAGCGGGACCTCCTACAATGAGCAGTTCTTC. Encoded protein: CASRRTSGTSYNEQFF.

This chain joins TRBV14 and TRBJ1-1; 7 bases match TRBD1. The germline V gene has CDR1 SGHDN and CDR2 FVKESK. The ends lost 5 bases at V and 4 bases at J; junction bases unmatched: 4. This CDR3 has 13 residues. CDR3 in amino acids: CASSYYRGTEAFF. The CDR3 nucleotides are TGTGCCAGCAGCTATTACAGGGGCACTGAAGCTTTCTTT.

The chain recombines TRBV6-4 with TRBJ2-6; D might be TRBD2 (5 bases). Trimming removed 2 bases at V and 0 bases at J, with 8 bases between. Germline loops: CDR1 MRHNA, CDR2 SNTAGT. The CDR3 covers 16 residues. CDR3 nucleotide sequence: TGTGCCAGCAGTGACACGGGAAGCTCTGGGGCCAACGTCCTGACTTTC. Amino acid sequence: CASSDTGSSGANVLTF.